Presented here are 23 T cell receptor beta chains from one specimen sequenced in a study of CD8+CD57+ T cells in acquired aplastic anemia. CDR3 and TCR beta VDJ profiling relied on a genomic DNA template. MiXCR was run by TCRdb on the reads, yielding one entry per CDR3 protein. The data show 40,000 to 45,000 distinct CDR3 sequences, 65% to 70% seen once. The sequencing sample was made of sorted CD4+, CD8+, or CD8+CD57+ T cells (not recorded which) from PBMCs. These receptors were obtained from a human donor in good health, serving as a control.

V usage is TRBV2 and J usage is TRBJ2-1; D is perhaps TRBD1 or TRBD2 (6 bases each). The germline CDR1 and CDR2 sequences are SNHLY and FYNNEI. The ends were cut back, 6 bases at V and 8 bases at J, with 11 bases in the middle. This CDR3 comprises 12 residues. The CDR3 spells CASRLRGDEQFF. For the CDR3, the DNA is TGTGCCAGCAGACTGAGGGGGGATGAGCAGTTCTTC. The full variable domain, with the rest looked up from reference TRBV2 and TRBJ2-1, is EPEVTQTPSHQVTQMGQEVILRCVPISNHLYFYWYRQILGQKVEFLVSFYNNEISEKSEIFDDQFSVERPDGSNFTLKIRSTKLEDSAMYFCASRLRGDEQFFGPGTRLTVL.

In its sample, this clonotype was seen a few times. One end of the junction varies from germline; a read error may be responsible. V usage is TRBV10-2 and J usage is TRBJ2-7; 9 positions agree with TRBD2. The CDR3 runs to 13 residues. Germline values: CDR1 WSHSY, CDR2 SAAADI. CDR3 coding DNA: TGCGCCAGCAGTGCTGTCGATAGCGGGAGTCGTACCTTC. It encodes CASSAVDSGSRTF.

CDR3 protein: CSVERTGGTEAFF. Written as DNA, the CDR3 is TGCAGCGTTGAGCGAACAGGGGGCACTGAAGCTTTCTTT. This chain links TRBV29-1 with TRBJ1-1, with 8 bases aligning to TRBD1. CDR3 length: 13 amino acids. CDR1 SQVTM and CDR2 ANQGSEA come from the germline V gene. V lost 3 bases to trimming and J lost 4 bases; unmatched junction nucleotides: 4.

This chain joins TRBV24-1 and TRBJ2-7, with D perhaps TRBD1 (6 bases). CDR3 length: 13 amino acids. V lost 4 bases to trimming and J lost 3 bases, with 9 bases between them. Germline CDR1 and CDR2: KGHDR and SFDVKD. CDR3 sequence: CATSETDSYEQYF. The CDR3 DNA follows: TGTGCCACCAGTGAAACGGACAGCTACGAGCAGTACTTC.

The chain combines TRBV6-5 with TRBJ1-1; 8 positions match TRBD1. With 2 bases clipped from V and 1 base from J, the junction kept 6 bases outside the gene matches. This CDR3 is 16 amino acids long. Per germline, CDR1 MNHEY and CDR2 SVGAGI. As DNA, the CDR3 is TGTGCCAGCAGTTACGACACTGGACAGGGGAACACTGAAGCTTTCTTT. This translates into CASSYDTGQGNTEAFF.

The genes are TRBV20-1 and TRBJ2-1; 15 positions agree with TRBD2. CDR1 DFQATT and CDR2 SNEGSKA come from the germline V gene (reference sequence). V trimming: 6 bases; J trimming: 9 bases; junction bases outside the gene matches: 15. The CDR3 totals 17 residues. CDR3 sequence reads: CSAIRGGLAGGIPEQFF. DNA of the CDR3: TGCAGTGCAATCCGCGGGGGACTAGCGGGGGGTATACCTGAGCAGTTCTTC.

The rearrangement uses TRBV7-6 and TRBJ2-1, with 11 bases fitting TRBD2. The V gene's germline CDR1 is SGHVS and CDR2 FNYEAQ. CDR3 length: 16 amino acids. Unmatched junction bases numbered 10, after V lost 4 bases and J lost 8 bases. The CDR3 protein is CASSSEGLAEIYEQFF. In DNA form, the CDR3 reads TGTGCCAGCAGCTCAGAGGGACTAGCGGAGATCTATGAGCAGTTCTTC.

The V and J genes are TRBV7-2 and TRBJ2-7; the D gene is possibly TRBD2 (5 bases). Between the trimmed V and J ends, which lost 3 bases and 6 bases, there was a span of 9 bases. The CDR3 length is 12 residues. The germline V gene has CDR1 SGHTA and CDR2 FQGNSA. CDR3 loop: CASSLEAAEQYF. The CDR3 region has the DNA TGTGCCAGCAGCTTGGAGGCGGCCGAGCAGTACTTC.

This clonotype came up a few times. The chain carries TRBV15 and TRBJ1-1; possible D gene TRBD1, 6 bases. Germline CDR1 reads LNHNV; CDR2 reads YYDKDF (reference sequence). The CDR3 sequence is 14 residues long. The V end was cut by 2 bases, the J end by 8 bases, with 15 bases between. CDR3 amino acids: CATSRLGAGDEAFF. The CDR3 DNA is TGTGCCACCAGCAGACTCGGGGCAGGGGACGAAGCTTTCTTT.

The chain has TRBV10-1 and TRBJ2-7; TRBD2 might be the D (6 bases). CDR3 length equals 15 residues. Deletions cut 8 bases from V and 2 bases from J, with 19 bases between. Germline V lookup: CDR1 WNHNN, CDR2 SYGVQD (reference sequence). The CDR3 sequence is CASEYWAGFPYEQYF. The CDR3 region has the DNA TGCGCCAGCGAATATTGGGCGGGATTTCCCTACGAGCAGTACTTC.

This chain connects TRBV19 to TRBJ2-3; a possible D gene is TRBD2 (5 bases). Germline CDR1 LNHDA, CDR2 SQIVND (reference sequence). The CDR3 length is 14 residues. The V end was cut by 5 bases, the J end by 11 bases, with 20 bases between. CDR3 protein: CASSFLAQYNEQYF. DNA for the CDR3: TGTGCCAGTAGTTTCCTAGCCCAATACAATGAGCAGTATTTT.

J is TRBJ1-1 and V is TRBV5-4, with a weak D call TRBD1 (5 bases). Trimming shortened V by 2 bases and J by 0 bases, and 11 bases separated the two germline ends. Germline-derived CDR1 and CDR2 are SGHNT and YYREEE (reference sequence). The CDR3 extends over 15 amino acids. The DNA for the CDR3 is TGTGCCAGCAGCTTAGCGCAGGGTATGAACACTGAAGCTTTCTTT. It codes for CASSLAQGMNTEAFF.

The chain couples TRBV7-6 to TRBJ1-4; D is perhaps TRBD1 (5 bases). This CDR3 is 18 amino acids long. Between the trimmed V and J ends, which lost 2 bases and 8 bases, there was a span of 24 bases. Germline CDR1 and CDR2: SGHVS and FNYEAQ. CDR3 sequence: CASSLTGGFGPSGEKLFF. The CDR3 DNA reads TGTGCCAGCAGCTTAACGGGGGGTTTTGGACCGAGCGGAGAAAAACTGTTTTTT.

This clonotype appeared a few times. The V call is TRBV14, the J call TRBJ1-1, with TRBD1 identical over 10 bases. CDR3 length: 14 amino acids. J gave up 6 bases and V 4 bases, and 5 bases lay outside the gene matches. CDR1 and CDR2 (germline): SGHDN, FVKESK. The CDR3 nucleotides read TGTGCCAGCAGCCTGACAGGGGGCTCAGCTGAAGCTTTCTTT. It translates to CASSLTGGSAEAFF.

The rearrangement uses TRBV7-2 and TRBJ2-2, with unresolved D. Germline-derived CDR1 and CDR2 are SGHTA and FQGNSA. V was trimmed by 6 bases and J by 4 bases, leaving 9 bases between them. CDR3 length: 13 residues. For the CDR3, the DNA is TGTGCCAGCAGAGCCGTCAGCACCGGGGAGCTGTTTTTT. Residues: CASRAVSTGELFF.

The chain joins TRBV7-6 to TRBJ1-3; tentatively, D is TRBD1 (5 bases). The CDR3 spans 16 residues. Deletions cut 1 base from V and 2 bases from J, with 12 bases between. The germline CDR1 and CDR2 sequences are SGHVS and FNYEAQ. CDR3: CASSLGPGQTGNTIYF. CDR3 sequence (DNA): TGTGCCAGCAGCTTAGGGCCAGGGCAAACTGGAAACACCATATATTTT.

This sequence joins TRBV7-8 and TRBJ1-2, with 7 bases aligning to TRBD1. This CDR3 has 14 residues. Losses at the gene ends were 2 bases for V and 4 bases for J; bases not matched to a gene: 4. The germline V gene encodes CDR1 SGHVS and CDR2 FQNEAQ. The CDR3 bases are TGTGCCAGCAGCTTACGCGAGGGGGCCTATGGCTACACCTTC. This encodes CASSLREGAYGYTF.

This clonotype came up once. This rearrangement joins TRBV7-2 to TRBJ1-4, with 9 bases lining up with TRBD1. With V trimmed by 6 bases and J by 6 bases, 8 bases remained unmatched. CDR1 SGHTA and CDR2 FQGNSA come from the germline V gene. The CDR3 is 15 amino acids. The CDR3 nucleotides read TGTGCCAGCAGTCCCGGGACAGGGAGGGATGAAAAACTGTTTTTT. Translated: CASSPGTGRDEKLFF.

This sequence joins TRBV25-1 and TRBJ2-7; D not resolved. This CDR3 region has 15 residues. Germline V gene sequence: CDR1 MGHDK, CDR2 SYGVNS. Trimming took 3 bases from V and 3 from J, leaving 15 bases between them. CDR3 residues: CASSEGNKGIYEQYF. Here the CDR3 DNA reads TGTGCCAGCAGTGAGGGGAACAAGGGAATCTACGAGCAGTACTTC.

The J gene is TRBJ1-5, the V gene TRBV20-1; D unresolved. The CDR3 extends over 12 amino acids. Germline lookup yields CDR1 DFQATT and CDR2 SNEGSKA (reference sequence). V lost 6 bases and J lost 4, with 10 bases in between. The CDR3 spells CSATTGNQPQHF. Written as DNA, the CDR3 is TGCAGTGCCACAACGGGGAATCAGCCCCAGCATTTT.

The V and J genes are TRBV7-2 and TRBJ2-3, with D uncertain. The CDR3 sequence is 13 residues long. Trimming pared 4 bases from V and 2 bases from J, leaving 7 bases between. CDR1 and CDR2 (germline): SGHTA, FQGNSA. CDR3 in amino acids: CASSSRYTDTQYF. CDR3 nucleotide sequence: TGTGCCAGCAGCTCCCGTTACACAGATACGCAGTATTTT.

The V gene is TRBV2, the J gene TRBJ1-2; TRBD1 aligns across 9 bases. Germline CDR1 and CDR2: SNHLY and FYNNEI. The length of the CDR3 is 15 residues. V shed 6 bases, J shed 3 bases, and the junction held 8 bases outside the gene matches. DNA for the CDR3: TGTGCCAGCAGAGATAGGACAGGGGCCCACTATGGCTACACCTTC. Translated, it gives CASRDRTGAHYGYTF.

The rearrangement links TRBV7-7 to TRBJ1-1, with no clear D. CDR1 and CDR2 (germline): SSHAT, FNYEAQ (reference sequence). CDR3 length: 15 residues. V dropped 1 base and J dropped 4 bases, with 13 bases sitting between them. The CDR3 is CASSLGLGRGTEAFF. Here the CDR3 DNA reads TGTGCCAGCAGCTTAGGATTAGGCAGAGGCACTGAAGCTTTCTTT. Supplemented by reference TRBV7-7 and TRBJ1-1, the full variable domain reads GAGVSQSPRYKVTKRGQDVTLRCDPISSHATLYWYQQALGQGPEFLTYFNYEAQPDKSGLPSDRFSAERPEGSISTLTIQRTEQRDSAMYRCASSLGLGRGTEAFFGQGTRLTVV.